The sequence of this T cell receptor beta chain was determined in a study of Ad26.COV2.S vaccination and SARS-CoV-2 variants. Study outcomes and limitations: Greater spike-specific TCR breadth was seen in vaccine recipients than in placebo recipients. Following vaccination, spike-specific CD8+ and CD4+ T cell responses reportedly exhibited substantial breadth. Quantification of TCR breadth and depth may have yielded underestimates of total T cell responses. Vaccine and placebo recipients had comparable breadth of non-spike TCRs.

Sequencing used immunoSEQ multiplex PCR; TCRdb keeps in-frame clones, though not all of them. Of 85,000 to 120,000 clones in the sample, 60% to 85% are singletons; the top ten hold roughly 17%. The CDR3 extends over 17 amino acids. Germline assignment: CDR1 MGHRA and CDR2 YSYEKL. V gave up 0 bases and J gave up 5 bases, with 16 bases separating them. In regard to this clone: Its specificity is not known.

V and J are TRBV4-1 and TRBJ2-2; D not resolved. This TCR came from a human donor who had recovered from COVID-19. The material sequenced was peripheral blood, taken after recovery from COVID-19. The CDR3 loop reads CASSQDTQRLETGELFF. The DNA for the CDR3 is TGCGCCAGCAGCCAAGATACACAGAGACTTGAGACCGGGGAGCTGTTTTTT.